The 27 T cell receptor beta chains below come from one sample, sequenced in a study of blood T cell repertoires in COVID-19 (TCRdb year 2020). The library was built by means of the immunoSEQ multiplex PCR assay. The table comes from immuneACCESS by way of TCRdb, which keeps in-frame sequences with V and J called. Part of the clones is missing from these tables; in studies checked, under half for an unresolved V gene and the rest for unknown reasons. Here the sample has 240,000 or so clones; more than 70% occur a single time. Of the sample, roughly an eighth is held by the ten largest clones. The sequenced sample consisted of peripheral blood. These receptors were collected from a man at least 80 years old with acute or convalescent COVID-19.

V and J are TRBV6-5 and TRBJ2-2; D perhaps matches TRBD1 (6 bases). This CDR3 has 15 amino acids. V was pared by 7 bases and J by 4 bases, with 16 bases between. Germline V lookup: CDR1 MNHEY, CDR2 SVGAGI. The DNA for the CDR3 is TGTGCCAGCATCTGGGGGCGGCAGCTCACCGGGGAGCTGTTTTTT. Its translation is CASIWGRQLTGELFF.

This rearrangement joins TRBV10-3 to TRBJ2-5; no definite D call. V was pared by 10 bases and J by 1 base, with 13 bases between. CDR3 length: 13 amino acids. Germline assignment: CDR1 ENHRY and CDR2 SYGVKD. As DNA, the CDR3 is TGTGCCACCGCAGGTCAGCTCCAAGAGACCCAGTACTTC. This sequence encodes CATAGQLQETQYF.

V gene TRBV5-3 combines with J gene TRBJ2-2; D possibly corresponds to TRBD1 (7 bases). TRBV5-3 is an ORF for which the function is uncertain. The CDR3 is 16 residues long. The V end was cut by 1 base, the J end by 5 bases, with 15 bases between. CDR3: CARSLMEGARTGELFF. In nucleotides, the CDR3 is TGTGCCAGAAGCTTGATGGAGGGGGCTAGAACCGGGGAGCTGTTTTTT.

This clone appeared a few times. The chain joins TRBV19 to TRBJ1-1; 9 bases align to TRBD1. The CDR3 totals 14 residues. V shed 9 bases and J 0 bases; nucleotides not matched to a gene: 5. The germline V gene encodes CDR1 LNHDA and CDR2 SQIVND (reference sequence). CDR3 sequence: CASRQGGMNTEAFF. In DNA, the CDR3 is TGTGCCAGCCGACAGGGGGGCATGAACACTGAAGCTTTCTTT.

This clone appeared a few times. The chain links TRBV27 to TRBJ1-6, with 7 bases lining up with TRBD1. CDR3 length: 16 residues. Germline CDR1 MNHEY, CDR2 SMNVEV (reference sequence). V gave up 2 bases and J gave up 7 bases; unmatched junction bases: 8. The CDR3 coding sequence is TGTGCCAGCAGTTTAGAAGGGGGCAGGGGAAATTCACCCCTCCACTTT. Its protein product is CASSLEGGRGNSPLHF.

The genes are TRBV4-2 and TRBJ2-7, with TRBD1 matching over 8 bases. V shed 4 bases, J shed 2 bases, and the junction held 7 bases outside the gene matches. CDR1 and CDR2 from the germline V gene are LGHNA and YNFKEQ. CDR3 length equals 15 residues. The CDR3 here is CASSLELTGAYEQYF. CDR3 bases: TGTGCCAGCAGCCTCGAGCTGACAGGGGCCTACGAGCAGTACTTC.

This clone was seen just once. This chain links TRBV12-1 with TRBJ1-2. TRBV12-1 represents a pseudogene. The CDR3 has 12 amino acids. This chain's CDR3 is CASSPQPGGYTF. CDR3 nucleotide sequence: TGTGCCAGCAGCCCCCAGCCGGGAGGCTACACCTTC.

The rearrangement uses TRBV6-2 or TRBV6-3 and TRBJ1-1, with a tentative D call TRBD1 (5 bases). Germline V gives CDR1 MNHEY, CDR2 SVGEGT. The CDR3 has 16 amino acids. The V end was cut by 5 bases, the J end by 0 bases, with 16 bases between. As DNA, the CDR3 is TGTGCCAGCAGTCTTACTCAACAGGCGATGAACACTGAAGCTTTCTTT. This sequence encodes CASSLTQQAMNTEAFF.

The CDR3 loop is CASSPGLSYEQYF. The CDR3 coding sequence is TGTGCCAGCAGTCCGGGACTCTCCTACGAGCAGTACTTC. The V call is TRBV28, the J call TRBJ2-7; maybe TRBD2 (6 bases). Germline V gene sequence: CDR1 MDHEN, CDR2 SYDVKM. V was pared by 5 bases and J by 0 bases, with 8 bases between. CDR3 length: 13 amino acids.

This clone was seen a few times. The conserved phenylalanine or tryptophan is not found at the CDR3 terminus, so this likely reflects a read error. The limits of the CDR3 on the DNA are not certain, so only TCRdb's listed CDR3 is given. The chain carries TRBV4-3 and TRBJ2-7; the listed D gene, TRBD1, was not tested against the DNA. The germline gives CDR1 LGHNA, CDR2 YSLEER. Counting both end residues, the CDR3 totals 12 amino acids. The CDR3 sequence: CASSHSRQGLRL.

This clone was seen a single time. CDR3 sequence: CASSSRRGGSSYEQYF. Here the CDR3 DNA reads TGTGCCAGCAGCTCCCGAAGGGGGGGATCCTCCTACGAGCAGTACTTC. The chain couples TRBV7-2 to TRBJ2-7; possible D gene TRBD2, 7 bases. Germline CDR1 reads SGHTA; CDR2 reads FQGNSA. This CDR3 is built from 16 residues. V was cut by 4 bases and J by 0 bases, with 16 bases left in between.

A few counts support this clone. V is TRBV6-5 and J is TRBJ2-7, with TRBD2 identical over 13 bases. Losses at the gene ends were 9 bases for V and 4 bases for J; bases not matched to a gene: 3. The germline CDR1 and CDR2 sequences are MNHEY and SVGAGI. The length of the CDR3 is 13 residues. CDR3 nucleotide sequence: TGTGCCAGTACGGGACTAGCGGGGTACGAGCAGTACTTC. Protein product: CASTGLAGYEQYF.

The rearrangement links TRBV27 to TRBJ2-2; TRBD1 aligns across 7 bases. The length of the CDR3 is 15 residues. Per germline, CDR1 MNHEY and CDR2 SMNVEV (reference sequence). V was pared by 3 bases and J by 5 bases, with 6 bases of the junction left unmatched. The CDR3: CASSFGTALTGELFF. The DNA for the CDR3 is TGTGCCAGCAGTTTTGGGACAGCGTTGACCGGGGAGCTGTTTTTT.

This chain links TRBV19 with TRBJ1-2; no definite D call. The CDR3 consists of 13 residues. V was pared by 4 bases and J by 6 bases, with 12 bases between. Germline V gene lookup returns CDR1 LNHDA and CDR2 SQIVND (reference sequence). CDR3 bases: TGTGCCAGTAGTAACCCGGGGTTTGATGGCTACACCTTC. The encoded protein is CASSNPGFDGYTF.

J is TRBJ2-1 and V is TRBV11-2; D is possibly TRBD2 (6 bases). V was pared by 5 bases and J by 8 bases, with 19 bases between. This CDR3 has 15 amino acids. Germline V lookup: CDR1 SGHAT, CDR2 FQNNGV. Here the CDR3 DNA reads TGTGCCAGCAGCCGTCTGGGGCGGGGAGAGTATGAGCAGTTCTTC. It yields the protein CASSRLGRGEYEQFF. Supplemented by reference TRBV11-2 and TRBJ2-1, the full variable domain reads EAGVAQSPRYKIIEKRQSVAFWCNPISGHATLYWYQQILGQGPKLLIQFQNNGVVDDSQLPKDRFSAERLKGVDSTLKIQPAKLEDSAVYLCASSRLGRGEYEQFFGPGTRLTVL.

CDR3 nucleotide sequence: TGTGCCAGCAGCTTTATACTAGCGGGAGGAGAGACCCAGTACTTC. Protein product: CASSFILAGGETQYF. This chain connects TRBV7-3 to TRBJ2-5, with 12 bases identical to TRBD2. Trimming took 3 bases from V and 4 from J; bases not matched to a gene: 3. Germline CDR1 SGHTA, CDR2 FQGTGA. The CDR3 is 15 residues long.

The chain links TRBV12-3 or TRBV12-4 to TRBJ1-6; 8 nucleotides agree with TRBD1. With V trimmed by 3 bases and J by 10 bases, 2 bases remained unmatched. The CDR3 has 13 amino acids. The DNA of the CDR3 is TGTGCCAGCAGTTTGGCAGGGGGCTCACCCCTCCACTTT. Amino acids: CASSLAGGSPLHF.

This sequence joins TRBV9 and TRBJ1-1, with D hard to call. The CDR3 has 14 amino acids. Germline CDR1 is SGDLS and CDR2 is YYNGEE. V gave up 2 bases and J gave up 0 bases, with 8 bases separating them. CDR3 sequence reads: CASSVRDLNTEAFF. CDR3 bases: TGTGCCAGCAGCGTGAGGGATTTGAACACTGAAGCTTTCTTT. The full variable domain, with the rest looked up from reference TRBV9 and TRBJ1-1, is DSGVTQTPKHLITATGQRVTLRCSPRSGDLSVYWYQQSLDQGLQFLIQYYNGEERAKGNILERFSAQQFPDLHSELNLSSLELGDSALYFCASSVRDLNTEAFFGQGTRLTVV.

J is TRBJ1-5 and V is TRBV4-2; D gene unclear. This CDR3 has 14 amino acids. V lost 1 base and J lost 1, with 5 bases in between. In germline, CDR1 is LGHNA, CDR2 YNFKEQ. CDR3 nucleotide sequence: TGTGCCAGCAGCCAAGGTCAAAGCAATCAGCCCCAGCATTTT. Its translation is CASSQGQSNQPQHF.

The chain carries TRBV3-1 (or the pseudogene TRBV3-2) and TRBJ1-1, with D perhaps TRBD1 (5 bases). V lost 4 bases to trimming and J lost 1 base, with 10 bases between them. CDR1 and CDR2 (germline): LGHDT, YNNKEL (reference sequence). The CDR3 runs to 14 residues. The CDR3 is CASSPRQTNTEAFF. The CDR3 DNA reads as TGTGCCAGCAGCCCGAGACAGACGAACACTGAAGCTTTCTTT.

The chain employs TRBV28 and TRBJ1-3, with TRBD1 matching 10 bases. Germline CDR1 reads MDHEN; CDR2 reads SYDVKM. V lost 7 bases, J lost 3 bases, and 6 bases stayed unmatched. The CDR3 has 15 amino acids. This chain's CDR3 is CASTRDRGIGNTIYF. CDR3 in DNA: TGTGCCAGCACGCGGGACAGGGGAATTGGAAACACCATATATTTT.

The chain links TRBV19 to TRBJ2-7, with D tentatively TRBD2 (6 bases). Germline V gene sequence: CDR1 LNHDA, CDR2 SQIVND (reference sequence). The V end was cut by 5 bases, the J end by 2 bases, with 7 bases between. The CDR3 spans 12 residues. The CDR3 here is CASSGEAYEQYF. DNA for the CDR3: TGTGCCAGTAGTGGGGAGGCCTACGAGCAGTACTTC.

This sequence joins TRBV5-4 and TRBJ1-1; maybe TRBD1 (5 bases). The CDR3 loop spans 14 amino acids. Germline CDR1 reads SGHNT; CDR2 reads YYREEE (reference sequence). V was clipped by 0 bases and J by 6 bases, with 12 bases between them. The CDR3 DNA sequence: TGTGCCAGCAGCTTGGGGGGGGAGTCCGCTGAAGCTTTCTTT. Residues: CASSLGGESAEAFF. Full variable domain (rest looked up from reference TRBV5-4 and TRBJ1-1): ETGVTQSPTHLIKTRGQQVTLRCSSQSGHNTVSWYQQALGQGPQFIFQYYREEENGRGNFPPRFSGLQFPNYSSELNVNALELDDSALYLCASSLGGESAEAFFGQGTRLTVV.

The chain is built from TRBV3-1 (or the pseudogene TRBV3-2) and TRBJ2-2, with a tentative D call TRBD2 (5 bases). Germline lookup yields CDR1 LGHDT and CDR2 YNNKEL (reference sequence). The CDR3 covers 14 residues. With 5 bases removed from V and 2 bases from J, the gap between germline ends came to 9 bases. In DNA form, the CDR3 reads TGTGCCAGCAGCTTCCGGGGAAACACCGGGGAGCTGTTTTTT. Translated, it gives CASSFRGNTGELFF.

The sample holds one count of this clone. The chain recombines TRBV5-6 with TRBJ1-1; 8 bases are shared with TRBD1. Germline trimming cut 5 bases from V and 4 bases from J; bases unmatched to any gene: 4. The CDR3 runs 13 residues. CDR1 is SGHDT, CDR2 YYEEEE, per germline. CDR3 sequence (DNA): TGTGCCAGCAGTGGACAGGGCGGCACTGAAGCTTTCTTT. It yields the protein CASSGQGGTEAFF.

This chain joins TRBV5-4 and TRBJ1-2; TRBD1 matches 7 bases. Germline-derived CDR1 and CDR2 are SGHNT and YYREEE (reference sequence). The CDR3 is 13 amino acids. V lost 3 bases to trimming and J lost 6 bases; unmatched junction nucleotides: 5. In nucleotides, the CDR3 is TGTGCCAGCAGCTGGAACAGGGGTAATGGCTACACCTTC. Translation gives CASSWNRGNGYTF.

V gene TRBV18 combines with J gene TRBJ1-5, with 7 bases matching TRBD1. J gave up 4 bases and V 2 bases, and 2 bases lay outside the gene matches. The germline gives CDR1 KGHSH, CDR2 LQKENI. This CDR3 is built from 14 residues. The CDR3 here is CASSPMGQNQPQHF. The DNA of the CDR3 is TGTGCCAGCTCACCAATGGGACAGAATCAGCCCCAGCATTTT.